This paragraph covers one T cell receptor (beta chain) sequence. Its antigen is currently not known. The sample holds no much larger clone one base away, and base qualities are not on file. TCRbeta CDR3 regions were amplified from genomic DNA using the immunoSEQ Assay, a bias-controlled multiplex PCR. The authors' pipeline ran thus. Within the assay, amplification of reference gene primers was used to estimate how many nucleated cells each sample contained. To quantify the absolute abundance of each unique TCRbeta CDR3 rearrangement, sequence reads were collapsed and filtered. For each sample, productive Simpson clonality was calculated as the square root of Simpson's diversity index across productive rearrangements. The table was pulled from immuneACCESS by TCRdb, which kept in-frame rearrangements only. Such tables lose some clones; where checked, under half of the loss comes from unresolved V genes, and the rest has no known cause. The V and J calls and clone size are taken from that table; D and trimming were inferred from the DNA. Counted in this sample were 60,000 to 75,000 clones; 70% to 85% of them appeared once. The top ten clonotypes cover about 30% of the sample.

This sample was taken from a study of blood T cell repertoires in COVID-19 (dated by TCRdb to 2018 to 2020). Concerning the study at large: The collaborator samples originated in the United States, Italy and Spain and spanned the acute and convalescent phases of COVID-19. The prospective study material was composed of cDNA or gDNA derived from T cells, B-cell-depleted T cells, or PBMCs. Subjects who had been exposed to COVID-19, were actively infected with it, or had recovered from it provided the deeply sampled blood TCRbeta repertoires that made up the dataset. The repertoires were released in a freely available public database meant as a resource for research on the immune response to SARS-CoV-2. Samples came from the ongoing ImmuneRACE study (first 160 participants) plus 1,254 subjects from 6 global collaborators. The sample metadata nearly always contained a de-identified subject ID, COVID-19 status, age in years and sex. HLA class I and class II types, where available, came from metadata supplied by the sample provider rather than from assay-based typing. Points the paper makes about the study in general: The quantity of clinical and demographic metadata differed by source and by participant and was supplied without curation.

The junction shows trimming of 3 bases on V and 2 bases on J, plus 13 bases between the germline ends. CDR1 and CDR2 (MGHDK, SYGVNS) derive from the germline V gene. The CDR3 holds 15 amino acids from the cysteine to the phenylalanine. Of all the DNA, just the CDR3 is kept, 45 bases in frame from base 1. Whole blood was collected in K2EDTA tubes by collaborating institutions according to the institutions' own protocols. For TCRbeta analysis, collaborators shipped samples as frozen whole blood, isolated PBMCs, or DNA extracted from either of those sample types. The origin of this receptor is a man aged 60 to 69 with active or convalescent COVID-19. Sequences were obtained from peripheral blood. The rearranged chain carries TRBV25-1 and TRBJ2-5; TRBD1 is a weak D gene call, 6 bases matching. In nucleotide form, the sequence is TGTGCCAGCAGTGATTCCGGGACAATACAAGAGACCCAGTACTTC. It is translated as CASSDSGTIQETQYF.